These T cell receptor beta chains were read from a single sample in a study of CD8+ T cells in alopecia areata. The method was immunoSEQ multiplex PCR; TCRdb's version includes in-frame clones alone and lacks a portion of them. The sample includes approximately 210,000 clones, approximately 65% of them seen just once. The material was CD4+ T cells sorted from blood, obtained at roughly week 45, from a patient treated with tofacitinib. The receptors shown here come from a human donor with alopecia areata. Each CDR3 is given with its conserved first and last residue. Clone size appears in some rows only: once, few, many, or a class for an expanded clone.

clone size: few
J gene: TRBJ2-2
V gene: TRBV10-3
CDR3 protein: CATGGLAGELFF

clone size: .
J gene: TRBJ1-1
V gene: TRBV18
CDR3 protein: CASSPGTEAFF

clone size: .
J gene: TRBJ1-5
V gene: TRBV7-2
CDR3 protein: CASSLATGFNQPQHF

clone size: .
J gene: TRBJ1-5
V gene: TRBV27
CDR3 protein: CASSFRGGGQPQHF

clone size: .
J gene: TRBJ1-1
V gene: TRBV30
CDR3 protein: CASKDRNTEAFF

clone size: .
J gene: TRBJ2-1
V gene: TRBV7-2
CDR3 protein: CASSWTGTPNNEQFF

clone size: .
J gene: TRBJ2-1
V gene: TRBV27
CDR3 protein: CASSPWDRGRQFF

clone size: once
J gene: TRBJ1-2
V gene: TRBV4-1
CDR3 protein: CASSQVRDYGYTF

clone size: .
J gene: TRBJ1-5
V gene: TRBV19
CDR3 protein: CASMGQGNQPQHF

clone size: .
J gene: TRBJ2-2
V gene: TRBV2
CDR3 protein: CASSFSLARELFF

clone size: .
J gene: TRBJ2-1
V gene: TRBV30
CDR3 protein: CAWSQALTSGGHNEQFF

clone size: .
J gene: TRBJ2-1
V gene: TRBV25-1
CDR3 protein: CASSDGPQFF

clone size: few
J gene: TRBJ1-1
V gene: TRBV29-1
CDR3 protein: CIGDWAFF

clone size: .
J gene: TRBJ2-6
V gene: TRBV7-9
CDR3 protein: CASSSGRTRGANVLTF

clone size: .
J gene: TRBJ1-6
V gene: TRBV30
CDR3 protein: CAWDRANSPLHF

clone size: few
J gene: TRBJ2-3
V gene: TRBV5-1
CDR3 protein: CASSLDFSTDTQYF

clone size: .
J gene: TRBJ2-5
V gene: TRBV6-6
CDR3 protein: CASSSRGLAGEETQYF

clone size: .
J gene: TRBJ2-1
V gene: TRBV7-3
CDR3 protein: CASSNPGTNNEQFF

clone size: .
J gene: TRBJ2-7
V gene: TRBV4-1
CDR3 protein: CASSQPGQGLYEQYF

clone size: .
J gene: TRBJ2-2
V gene: TRBV29-1
CDR3 protein: CSGWDPHGELFF

clone size: .
J gene: TRBJ2-7
V gene: TRBV29-1
CDR3 protein: CSVTTQWVEQYF

clone size: few
J gene: TRBJ1-1
V gene: TRBV29-1
CDR3 protein: CSVIGQLNTEAFF

clone size: once
J gene: TRBJ2-7
V gene: TRBV30
CDR3 protein: CAWGVSYEQYF